Sequencing of this TCR beta chain was carried out in a study of identical twins. TCRdb reanalysed the 5' RACE reads using MiXCR and keeps one entry per CDR3 protein. The sample records about 460,000 distinct CDR3 sequences, 11% to 15% being singletons. The length of the CDR3 is 19 residues. On this clonotype itself: Germline and junction disagree at one end, which may indicate a read error.

The sample was also linked to a second study, of yellow fever vaccine responses in identical twins.

The sample consisted of CD4+ T cells sorted from blood. V and J are TRBV12-3 or TRBV12-4 and TRBJ2-1; tentative D call: TRBD1 (6 bases). The source of this sequence is a woman younger than 30 in good health. DNA of the CDR3: TGTGCCCGCAGTCCCACGCCGAAAACAGGGTGGAGGTTCTACAATGAGCAGTTCTTC. Its translation is CARSPTPKTGWRFYNEQFF.